What follows are 30 T cell receptor beta chains derived from one specimen sequenced in a study of patients and donors after allogeneic stem cell transplantation. TCRdb re-called the RT-PCR reads with MiXCR, one entry per CDR3 protein. The data show about 24,000 distinct CDR3 sequences, roughly 43% seen once. What was sequenced was blood, either unsorted or a sorted T cell fraction (not recorded which). Receptor source: a human donor who was either an allogeneic HSCT recipient or a stem cell or donor lymphocyte infusion donor (not recorded which). It is not recorded whose cells these are; they may come from a transplant donor.

V usage is TRBV21-1 and J usage is TRBJ2-4; the table's TRBD2 call for D was not verified on the DNA. TRBV21-1 counts as a pseudogene. The CDR3 has 17 residues. The CDR3, as DNA: TGTGCCAGCAGCAAAGCGCTAGCTAGGGTCGCCAAAAACATTCAGTACTTC. Amino acids: CASSKALARVAKNIQYF.

In its sample, this clonotype was seen many times. The CDR3 coding sequence is TGCGCCAGCAGCGTAGATCTTAACTATGGCTACACCTTC. Translated, it gives CASSVDLNYGYTF. V and J are TRBV5-1 and TRBJ1-2; no reliable D call. The V and J ends lost 4 bases and 1 base respectively, with 8 bases between them. Germline CDR1 reads SGHRS; CDR2 reads YFSETQ. CDR3 length: 13 residues.

The chain is built from TRBV20-1 and TRBJ2-1, with D possibly matching TRBD2 (5 bases). The V end lost 6 bases, the J end lost 2 bases, and 17 bases lay between the germline ends. The CDR3 consists of 15 residues. The germline CDR1 and CDR2 sequences are DFQATT and SNEGSKA (reference sequence). The CDR3 region has the DNA TGCAGTGCACCTAGCAGGTCGAGGCCCTACAATGAGCAGTTCTTC. Its protein is CSAPSRSRPYNEQFF.

This clonotype has only a few counts. The chain joins TRBV5-1 to TRBJ1-1, with D possibly matching TRBD1 (5 bases). Germline loops: CDR1 SGHRS, CDR2 YFSETQ. The V and J ends lost 4 bases and 1 base respectively, with 11 bases between them. CDR3 length equals 14 residues. CDR3 residues: CASSRGPPNTEAFF. CDR3 DNA sequence: TGCGCCAGCAGCCGGGGACCGCCGAACACTGAAGCTTTCTTT.

V is TRBV15 and J is TRBJ1-2; D is unresolved. The CDR3 is 14 residues long. The germline CDR1 and CDR2 sequences are LNHNV and YYDKDF (reference sequence). V dropped 2 bases and J dropped 4 bases, with 11 bases sitting between them. This CDR3 is CATSRSPAGYGYTF. The DNA of the CDR3 is TGTGCCACCAGCAGATCGCCGGCGGGCTATGGCTACACCTTC. Full variable domain (rest looked up from reference TRBV15 and TRBJ1-2): DAMVIQNPRYQVTQFGKPVTLSCSQTLNHNVMYWYQQKSSQAPKLLFHYYDKDFNNEADTPDNFQSRRPNTSFCFLDIRSPGLGDTAMYLCATSRSPAGYGYTFGSGTRLTVV.

Only a few counts were recorded for this clonotype. The gene calls are TRBV12-3 or TRBV12-4 and TRBJ2-3; 7 bases match TRBD2. CDR3 length equals 14 residues. With 4 bases clipped from V and 6 bases from J, the junction kept 7 bases outside the gene matches. The CDR3 DNA follows: TGTGCCAGCAGTTGGGCGGGAGAGGGGGATACGCAGTATTTT. Its protein product is CASSWAGEGDTQYF.

The chain combines TRBV7-9 with TRBJ1-5; possibly TRBD1 for D (5 bases). With 6 bases removed from V and 0 bases from J, the gap between germline ends came to 9 bases. This CDR3 is built from 14 residues. Germline CDR1 and CDR2: SEHNR and FQNEAQ (reference sequence). CDR3 in DNA: TGTGCCAGCAGTCGGCAGGGTAGCAATCAGCCCCAGCATTTT. As protein: CASSRQGSNQPQHF. The full variable domain, in which reference TRBV7-9 and TRBJ1-5 provide the parts outside the CDR3, is DTGVSQNPRHKITKRGQNVTFRCDPISEHNRLYWYRQTLGQGPEFLTYFQNEAQLEKSRLLSDRFSAERPKGSFSTLEIQRTEQGDSAMYLCASSRQGSNQPQHFGDGTRLSIL.

The genes are TRBV4-1 and TRBJ1-5; TRBD1 aligns across 7 bases. The V gene end was trimmed by 3 bases and the J gene end by 3 bases; junction bases not matched to a gene: 5. The CDR3 is 15 residues long. CDR1 and CDR2 from the germline V gene are MGHRA and YSYEKL. The CDR3 loop is CASSHQGQSNQPQHF. The CDR3 region has the DNA TGCGCCAGCAGCCACCAGGGACAGTCCAATCAGCCCCAGCATTTT.

The chain recombines TRBV18 with TRBJ1-4; a possible D gene is TRBD1 (6 bases). Germline V gene data show CDR1 as KGHSH and CDR2 as LQKENI. The V gene lost 6 bases and the J gene lost 0 bases, with 14 bases spanning the gap. CDR3 length: 16 residues. Written as DNA, the CDR3 is TGTGCCAGCTCGCACAGGGACTCTGCAACTAATGAAAAACTGTTTTTT. Protein product: CASSHRDSATNEKLFF.

This clonotype was counted between two and nine times. The chain joins TRBV28 to TRBJ2-5; D is unclear. Looked up from germline, CDR1 is MDHEN and CDR2 is SYDVKM. The CDR3 runs 13 residues. Trimming removed 3 bases from V and 4 bases from J, with 9 bases in between. The CDR3 loop reads CASSFSRGETQYF. As DNA, the CDR3 is TGTGCCAGCAGTTTTAGTAGAGGAGAGACCCAGTACTTC.

The chain is built from TRBV3-1 and TRBJ1-5, with 7 bases identical to TRBD1. Germline CDR1 LGHDT, CDR2 YNNKEL (reference sequence). Trimming cost V 8 bases and J 4 bases; bases outside gene matches: 5. The CDR3 is 13 residues long. Written as DNA, the CDR3 is TGTGCCAGCTCCGGGACAGATAATCAGCCCCAGCATTTT. It translates to CASSGTDNQPQHF.

This clonotype was seen only a few times. The chain employs TRBV5-1 and TRBJ1-3; D not resolved. V was pared by 0 bases and J by 0 bases, with 7 bases between. The CDR3 totals 15 residues. From germline, CDR1 is SGHRS and CDR2 YFSETQ. CDR3 DNA: TGCGCCAGCAGCTTGGCCGTCAGCTCTGGAAACACCATATATTTT. This translates into CASSLAVSSGNTIYF.

This clonotype was seen ten or more times. V is TRBV12-3 or TRBV12-4 and J is TRBJ1-1; D not resolved. The germline V and J ends were trimmed by 2 bases and 3 bases, with 10 bases remaining between them. This CDR3 is 14 amino acids long. The CDR3 sequence is CASSLLPWDTEAFF. CDR3 sequence (DNA): TGTGCCAGCAGTTTACTCCCATGGGACACTGAAGCTTTCTTT.

The chain carries TRBV5-4 and TRBJ1-2, with 8 bases that match TRBD1. Germline CDR1 SGHNT, CDR2 YYREEE (reference sequence). With 3 bases clipped from V and 2 bases from J, the junction kept 3 bases outside the gene matches. The CDR3 has 14 amino acids. DNA for the CDR3: TGTGCCAGCAGCTCGGGACAGGCCAACTATGGCTACACCTTC. It codes for CASSSGQANYGYTF.

In this sample, this clonotype turned up a few times. This rearrangement joins TRBV20-1 to TRBJ2-4; D may match TRBD1 or TRBD2 (5 bases each). Deletions cut 1 base from V and 0 bases from J, with 7 bases between. The CDR3 runs 14 residues. Germline V gene sequence: CDR1 DFQATT, CDR2 SNEGSKA (reference sequence). The CDR3 here is CSARAGPAKNIQYF. CDR3 coding DNA: TGCAGTGCTAGAGCGGGGCCAGCCAAAAACATTCAGTACTTC.

This chain joins TRBV5-1 and TRBJ2-3, with D perhaps matching TRBD1 (5 bases). This CDR3 has 13 residues. Germline V CDR1 and CDR2: SGHRS, YFSETQ. V shed 5 bases and J shed 3 bases, with 10 bases lying between them. In DNA, the CDR3 is TGCGCCAGCAGATACCAGGGTACAGATACGCAGTATTTT. Protein sequence: CASRYQGTDTQYF.

This chain joins TRBV2 and TRBJ2-7, with 12 bases aligning to TRBD2. Germline V lookup: CDR1 SNHLY, CDR2 FYNNEI. The CDR3 covers 19 residues. V was pared by 1 base and J by 2 bases, with 12 bases of the junction left unmatched. The CDR3 coding sequence is TGTGCCAGCAGTGAAGGGACCCACTGGACTAGCGGGGCCCCCTACGAGCAGTACTTC. Translating it yields CASSEGTHWTSGAPYEQYF.

This clonotype has a single count. The chain links TRBV13 to TRBJ1-2; D is perhaps TRBD1 (5 bases). This CDR3 region has 15 residues. CDR1 is PRHDT, CDR2 FYEKMQ, per germline (reference sequence). The ends were cut back, 2 bases at V and 2 bases at J, with 12 bases in the middle. CDR3 nucleotides: TGTGCCAGCAGCTTACCCGGGGGATTAAACTATGGCTACACCTTC. Protein sequence: CASSLPGGLNYGYTF. The whole variable domain, remainder taken from reference TRBV13 and TRBJ1-2, is AAGVIQSPRHLIKEKRETATLKCYPIPRHDTVYWYQQGPGQDPQFLISFYEKMQSDKGSIPDRFSAQQFSDYHSELNMSSLELGDSALYFCASSLPGGLNYGYTFGSGTRLTVV.

The chain recombines TRBV18 with TRBJ1-1, with a tentative D call TRBD1 (5 bases). The germline gives CDR1 KGHSH, CDR2 LQKENI. The CDR3 sequence is 14 residues long. Trimming took off 3 bases at V and 3 bases at J, with 11 bases between the two ends. Here the CDR3 DNA reads TGTGCCAGCTCACCCTGGGACGGGGACACTGAAGCTTTCTTT. It is translated as CASSPWDGDTEAFF.

This clonotype is a singleton in its sample. This rearrangement joins TRBV5-1 to TRBJ2-4; D is perhaps TRBD1 or TRBD2 (5 bases each). The CDR3 has 19 residues. V lost 4 bases and J 0 bases, leaving 23 bases between the germline ends. Germline values: CDR1 SGHRS, CDR2 YFSETQ. CDR3 loop: CASSLGVGAPGLAKNIQYF. CDR3 coding DNA: TGCGCCAGCAGCCTGGGGGTCGGGGCCCCTGGCCTAGCCAAAAACATTCAGTACTTC.

This clonotype was detected only a few times. The V call is TRBV11-2, the J call TRBJ2-2; D unresolved. CDR3 length: 14 residues. Per the germline V gene, CDR1 is SGHAT and CDR2 is FQNNGV. V was shortened by 7 bases and J by 2 bases, with 11 bases between the two germline ends. The CDR3 spells CASTNDINTGELFF. The CDR3 nucleotides are TGTGCCAGCACCAATGACATCAACACCGGGGAGCTGTTTTTT.

The table lists this clonotype with a few counts. This sequence joins TRBV2 and TRBJ2-2, with D possibly matching TRBD2 (6 bases). V lost 2 bases and J 0 bases, leaving 16 bases between the germline ends. The CDR3 contains 18 residues. Germline CDR1 is SNHLY and CDR2 is FYNNEI. CDR3 bases: TGTGCCAGCAGTGAATTAATCCCCGGGGGTGCGAACACCGGGGAGCTGTTTTTT. It is translated as CASSELIPGGANTGELFF.

A few counts support this clonotype. The chain employs TRBV19 and TRBJ1-1; D ambiguous. The CDR3 covers 12 residues. V lost 3 bases to trimming and J lost 3 bases, with 5 bases between them. CDR1 and CDR2 from the germline V gene are LNHDA and SQIVND (reference sequence). CDR3 sequence (DNA): TGTGCCAGTAGTATTCAAGACACTGAAGCTTTCTTT. The encoded protein is CASSIQDTEAFF.

A few counts support this clonotype. The V gene is TRBV6-6, the J gene TRBJ1-4; D gene uncertain. CDR1 MNHNY and CDR2 SVGAGI come from the germline V gene (reference sequence). The V and J ends lost 8 bases and 8 bases respectively, with 9 bases between them. The CDR3 extends over 11 amino acids. CDR3 region: CASLNKEKLFF. CDR3 coding DNA: TGTGCCAGCCTGAACAAGGAAAAACTGTTTTTT.

The rearrangement links TRBV20-1 to TRBJ2-7, with TRBD1 as a possible D gene (6 bases). CDR3 length: 14 residues. Trimming removed 6 bases from V and 0 bases from J, with 15 bases in between. Germline values: CDR1 DFQATT, CDR2 SNEGSKA (reference sequence). As DNA, the CDR3 is TGCAGTGCGGTTGGGGGACACCCCTCCTACGAGCAGTACTTC. Its protein is CSAVGGHPSYEQYF.

This clonotype was found a few times. V and J are TRBV12-3 or TRBV12-4 and TRBJ1-1; D perhaps matches TRBD1 (5 bases). CDR3 length: 19 residues. V dropped 4 bases and J dropped 1 base, with 25 bases sitting between them. The CDR3 here is CASSYAFSASGIRNTEAFF. The CDR3 region has the DNA TGTGCCAGCAGTTACGCCTTTTCGGCCTCAGGGATAAGGAACACTGAAGCTTTCTTT.

This chain joins TRBV5-1 and TRBJ1-4; tentative D call: TRBD1 (6 bases). The CDR3 loop spans 16 amino acids. The germline CDR1 and CDR2 sequences are SGHRS and YFSETQ. V was cut by 1 base and J by 0 bases, with 10 bases left in between. CDR3 sequence (DNA): TGCGCCAGCAGCTTGTTCGGGGGCGCAACTAATGAAAAACTGTTTTTT. Translating it yields CASSLFGGATNEKLFF.

The chain is built from TRBV5-6 and TRBJ2-3; D is undetermined. Germline loops: CDR1 SGHDT, CDR2 YYEEEE. This CDR3 has 15 residues. With 1 base removed from V and 2 bases from J, the gap between germline ends came to 11 bases. The CDR3 bases are TGTGCCAGCAGCTTGTTGATGAGGCTCACAGATACGCAGTATTTT. Its protein product is CASSLLMRLTDTQYF.

This clonotype occurred a few times. The V gene is TRBV20-1, the J gene TRBJ1-1, with D perhaps TRBD1 (5 bases). This CDR3 contains 15 residues. The ends were cut back, 0 bases at V and 10 bases at J, with 21 bases in the middle. Germline V gene lookup returns CDR1 DFQATT and CDR2 SNEGSKA (reference sequence). The CDR3 protein is CSARDFLYAGSGAFF. The CDR3 DNA sequence: TGCAGTGCTAGAGATTTTCTGTATGCAGGGAGTGGAGCTTTCTTT.

The J gene is TRBJ1-1, the V gene TRBV5-8; tentative D call: TRBD1 (5 bases). The CDR3 is 16 residues long. From germline, CDR1 is SGHTS and CDR2 YDEGEE. Trimming stripped 2 bases from V and 4 bases from J, with 18 bases between. The CDR3 DNA is TGTGCCAGCAGCTTTTGGCAGGGCATTCCGATCACTGAAGCTTTCTTT. Translation: CASSFWQGIPITEAFF.